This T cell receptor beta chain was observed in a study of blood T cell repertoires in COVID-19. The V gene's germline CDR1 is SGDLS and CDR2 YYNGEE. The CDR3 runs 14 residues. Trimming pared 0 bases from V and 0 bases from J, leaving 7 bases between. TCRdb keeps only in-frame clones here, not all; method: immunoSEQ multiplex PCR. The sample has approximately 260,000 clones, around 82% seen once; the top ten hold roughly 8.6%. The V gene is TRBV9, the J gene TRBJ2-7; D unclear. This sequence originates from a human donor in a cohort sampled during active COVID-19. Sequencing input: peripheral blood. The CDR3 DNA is TGTGCCAGCAGCGTAGCGGAGAGCTCCTACGAGCAGTACTTC. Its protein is CASSVAESSYEQYF.